This T cell receptor (beta chain) was captured in a study of blood T cell repertoires in COVID-19. Living in about 25 US areas, the participants were between roughly 18 and 90 years of age. Per germline, CDR1 WNHNN and CDR2 SYGVQD (reference sequence). The V gene end was trimmed by 0 bases and the J gene end by 6 bases; junction bases not matched to a gene: 7. CDR3 length: 16 amino acids. Profiled with immunoSEQ multiplex PCR; TCRdb holds only in-frame clones, not every one. The sample comprises 270,000 or so clones, 80% to 85% of which are singletons, and around 3.6% rests with the top ten. Sequencing was carried out using PBMCs or T cells enriched from blood (not recorded which). The receptor's source is a man between 50 and 59 years old who had recovered from COVID-19. J is TRBJ2-1 and V is TRBV10-1; 8 bases match TRBD2. CDR3 loop: CASSESRGGFTNEQFF. The CDR3 DNA reads as TGCGCCAGCAGTGAGTCTCGGGGGGGGTTCACCAATGAGCAGTTCTTC.